The clone carrying this T cell receptor beta chain has ten or more counts. Its matching antigen is unknown. The data stem from a study of T cells in Graves' hyperthyroidism and ophthalmopathy. Overall study results and limits: Most thyroid clonotypes expanded above 0.001 were also detected in blood.

The CDR3 has 13 amino acids. Between the trimmed V and J ends, which lost 4 bases and 2 bases, there was a span of 12 bases. CDR1 SQVTM and CDR2 ANQGSEA come from the germline V gene. RNA transcripts were the template for amplifying TCR beta CDR3 regions. A set of HTBI primers served as the primers for a first-round RT-PCR of the TCR CDR3. TCRdb reanalysed the multiplex PCR reads using MiXCR and keeps one entry per CDR3 protein. Of hundreds of thousands of distinct CDR3 sequences listed, 45% were seen once; the top ten hold less than 9%. Sample: peripheral blood or thyroid tissue (not recorded which). This TCR came from an adult man with Graves' disease, either hyperthyroidism or ophthalmopathy (not recorded which). The chain links TRBV29-1 to TRBJ2-7; D might be TRBD1 or TRBD2, each matching 6 bases. The CDR3 loop reads CSVVGGSTYEQYF. CDR3 in DNA: TGCAGCGTTGTAGGGGGGTCCACCTACGAGCAGTACTTC.